These 26 T cell receptor beta chains originate from one sample sequenced in a study of T cells in Graves' hyperthyroidism and ophthalmopathy. Amplification of TCR beta CDR3 regions was performed using RNA transcripts as template. Initially, a first-round RT-PCR of the TCR CDR3 employed the HTBI primer set. TCRdb reanalysed the multiplex PCR reads using MiXCR and keeps one entry per CDR3 protein. The sample holds nearly 600,000 distinct CDR3 sequences; approximately 14% are singletons and the top ten take less than 9%. Sample: blood. The receptors stem from a woman aged 18-35 years with Graves' ophthalmopathy.

The rearrangement joins TRBV4-1 to TRBJ2-2; D remains unclear. This CDR3 is built from 12 residues. Germline CDR1 MGHRA, CDR2 YSYEKL. Trimming took 4 bases from V and 13 from J, leaving 13 bases between them. CDR3 sequence: CASSRPLGWLFF. In DNA, the CDR3 is TGCGCCAGCAGCCGACCCTTGGGGTGGCTGTTTTTT.

This clonotype came up many times. V gene TRBV20-1 combines with J gene TRBJ2-3; 9 bases are shared with TRBD2. This CDR3 region has 15 residues. Germline V CDR1 and CDR2: DFQATT, SNEGSKA (reference sequence). The V gene end was trimmed by 0 bases and the J gene end by 6 bases; junction bases not matched to a gene: 7. CDR3 coding DNA: TGCAGTGCTAGAGATCGGGGACTAGCACGGGATACGCAGTATTTT. Protein: CSARDRGLARDTQYF.

The rearrangement joins TRBV11-3 to TRBJ2-5; D may correspond to TRBD1 or TRBD2 (5 bases each). The CDR3 contains 14 residues. V was trimmed by 5 bases and J by 5 bases, leaving 15 bases between them. Germline V gives CDR1 SGHNT, CDR2 YENEEA. The CDR3 reads CASSHRRDAETQYF. Here the CDR3 DNA reads TGTGCCAGCAGCCACCGCAGGGACGCGGAGACCCAGTACTTC. Full variable domain (missing parts from reference TRBV11-3 and TRBJ2-5): EAGVVQSPRYKIIEKKQPVAFWCNPISGHNTLYWYLQNLGQGPELLIRYENEEAVDDSQLPKDRFSAERLKGVDSTLKIQPAELGDSAVYLCASSHRRDAETQYFGPGTRLLVL.

In regard to this clonotype: A read error may be the cause here, since a much bigger clone is one base away. The chain combines TRBV7-2 with TRBJ2-3; D is perhaps TRBD2 (5 bases). CDR1 SGHTA and CDR2 FQGNSA come from the germline V gene. The CDR3 sequence is 14 residues long. Trimming cost V 7 bases and J 5 bases, with 16 bases left between them. The DNA of the CDR3 is TGTGCCAGCACCCGGGGTCCATCCGGAGATACGCAGTATTTT. Protein sequence: CASTRGPSGDTQYF.

The sample holds a few counts of this clonotype. The junction differs from germline at one of its ends, possibly a read error. The chain has TRBV6-1 and TRBJ2-2; D might be TRBD1 (6 bases). This CDR3 has 17 amino acids. Germline loops: CDR1 MNHNS, CDR2 SASEGT. The CDR3 reads CASSELVGTLNTGELVF. The DNA for the CDR3 is TGTGCCAGCAGTGAATTGGTCGGGACACTTAACACCGGGGAGCTGGTTTTT.

This clonotype was seen a handful of times. The chain is built from TRBV7-6 and TRBJ2-2, with 12 bases that match TRBD2. V shed 5 bases and J 1 base; nucleotides not matched to a gene: 8. CDR1 and CDR2 from the germline V gene are SGHVS and FNYEAQ. The CDR3 has 18 amino acids. Here the CDR3 reads CASSPRTSGILNTGELFF. CDR3 nucleotide sequence: TGTGCCAGCAGCCCCCGGACTAGCGGGATCTTGAACACCGGGGAGCTGTTTTTT. Using reference TRBV7-6 and TRBJ2-2 for the parts outside the CDR3, the full variable domain is GAGVSQSPRYKVTKRGQDVALRCDPISGHVSLYWYRQALGQGPEFLTYFNYEAQQDKSGLPNDRFSAERPEGSISTLTIQRTEQRDSAMYRCASSPRTSGILNTGELFFGEGSRLTVL.

To note about this clonotype: One end of the junction is discordant with germline, which a read error may explain. This chain uses TRBV27 with TRBJ2-5, with 12 bases matching TRBD2. Germline CDR1 MNHEY, CDR2 SMNVEV (reference sequence). CDR3 length: 15 amino acids. The DNA of the CDR3 is TGTGCCAGCAGTTCGGGACTAGCGGGTCAAGAGACCCGGTACTTC. It is translated as CASSSGLAGQETRYF.

The chain employs TRBV15 and TRBJ1-5; D gene ambiguous. The V end lost 1 base, the J end lost 1 base, and 11 bases lay between the germline ends. Germline-derived CDR1 and CDR2 are LNHNV and YYDKDF (reference sequence). CDR3 length: 16 amino acids. The CDR3 reads CATSRVFFGSNQPQHF. The CDR3 nucleotides are TGTGCCACCAGCAGAGTGTTTTTCGGGAGCAATCAGCCCCAGCATTTT.

This clonotype occurred many times. The J gene is TRBJ2-1, the V gene TRBV27, with 9 nucleotides matching TRBD2. Germline trimming cut 0 bases from V and 9 bases from J; bases unmatched to any gene: 9. CDR3 length: 16 residues. CDR1 and CDR2 from the germline V gene are MNHEY and SMNVEV (reference sequence). The CDR3 DNA reads TGTGCCAGCAGTTTATCCTCGGGACTAGCCCGGGCTGAGCAGTTCTTC. Residues: CASSLSSGLARAEQFF.

This clonotype occurred many times. V is TRBV5-6 and J is TRBJ2-1; 12 bases match TRBD2. The trim removed 4 bases at V and 8 bases at J, leaving 4 bases unmatched. Germline-derived CDR1 and CDR2 are SGHDT and YYEEEE. The CDR3 length is 14 residues. The CDR3 loop reads CASSRLAGEDEQFF. DNA for the CDR3: TGTGCCAGCAGCCGACTAGCGGGAGAGGATGAGCAGTTCTTC.

V and J are TRBV7-3 and TRBJ2-3, with 14 nucleotides matching TRBD2. V trimming: 3 bases; J trimming: 5 bases; junction bases outside the gene matches: 7. Germline V gene data show CDR1 as SGHTA and CDR2 as FQGTGA. The CDR3 sequence is 17 residues long. CDR3 nucleotides: TGTGCCAGCAGCTTGGGACTAGCGGGAGTGGGGTTAGATACGCAGTATTTT. This sequence encodes CASSLGLAGVGLDTQYF.

This clonotype came up many times. This chain links TRBV7-2 with TRBJ2-3; 7 nucleotides line up with TRBD2. The J segment lost 3 bases and the V segment lost 2 bases, leaving 8 bases of the junction unmatched. CDR3 length: 16 residues. CDR1 SGHTA and CDR2 FQGNSA come from the germline V gene. CDR3 DNA sequence: TGTGCCAGCAGCTTATTGCGCGGGAGAGGAACAGATACGCAGTATTTT. Translation gives CASSLLRGRGTDTQYF.

This clonotype was found many times. The chain carries TRBV7-2 and TRBJ2-7; 9 nucleotides agree with TRBD2. The CDR3 consists of 14 residues. V shed 3 bases, J shed 2 bases, and the junction held 2 bases outside the gene matches. Germline lookup yields CDR1 SGHTA and CDR2 FQGNSA. The CDR3 nucleotides are TGTGCCAGCAGCTTGACTAGCGGAACCTACGAGCAGTACTTC. It translates to CASSLTSGTYEQYF.

Many counts were recorded for this clonotype. DNA for the CDR3: TGTGCCAGCAGCCATTGGGACAACTATGGCTACACCTTC. It yields the protein CASSHWDNYGYTF. The chain carries TRBV3-1 and TRBJ1-2; perhaps TRBD1 as D (5 bases). This CDR3 region has 13 residues. Trimming left V 3 bases short and J 2 bases short, with 7 bases between. CDR1 and CDR2 (germline): LGHDT, YNNKEL (reference sequence). The full variable domain, its missing parts supplied by reference TRBV3-1 and TRBJ1-2, is DTAVSQTPKYLVTQMGNDKSIKCEQNLGHDTMYWYKQDSKKFLKIMFSYNNKELIINETVPNRFSPKSPDKAHLNLHINSLELGDSAVYFCASSHWDNYGYTFGSGTRLTVV.

This clonotype has ten or more counts. The CDR3, as DNA: TGTGCCAGCAGCCCCGGGACAGGCAAATCAGTCTCCTACGAGCAGTACTTC. This gives the protein CASSPGTGKSVSYEQYF. This sequence joins TRBV6-1 and TRBJ2-7, with 8 bases that match TRBD1. Germline V gene data show CDR1 as MNHNS and CDR2 as SASEGT. CDR3 length equals 17 residues. The trim removed 6 bases at V and 0 bases at J, leaving 13 bases unmatched.

Many counts were recorded for this clonotype. A read error may produce the germline difference seen at one junction end. This rearrangement joins TRBV6-2 or TRBV6-3 to TRBJ2-5; 11 nucleotides agree with TRBD2. Germline-derived CDR1 and CDR2 are MNHEY and SVGEGT. The CDR3 is 12 amino acids. CDR3 in amino acids: CASRTTSGSFDF. For the CDR3, the DNA is TGTGCCAGCAGAACAACTAGCGGGAGCTTTGACTTC.

This clonotype was seen more than once but under ten times. The V gene is TRBV7-6, the J gene TRBJ2-3; D possibly corresponds to TRBD2 (5 bases). There are 15 residues in the CDR3. Trimming stripped 1 base from V and 4 bases from J, with 12 bases between. Germline loops: CDR1 SGHVS, CDR2 FNYEAQ. Here the CDR3 reads CASSLVGGYSDTQYF. The DNA of the CDR3 is TGTGCCAGCAGCTTAGTTGGCGGGTATTCAGATACGCAGTATTTT.

Many counts were recorded for this clonotype. The rearrangement uses TRBV2 and TRBJ2-7; D is possibly TRBD1 (5 bases). The CDR3 covers 15 residues. V was cut by 7 bases and J by 2 bases, with 18 bases left in between. Germline assignment: CDR1 SNHLY and CDR2 FYNNEI. CDR3 DNA sequence: TGTGCCAGCACAAACCCCCGCAGGACAACCTACGAGCAGTACTTC. Amino acid sequence: CASTNPRRTTYEQYF.

This clonotype occurred a few times. A much larger clone sits a single nucleotide away, making a read error possible. This chain joins TRBV27 and TRBJ2-7; D remains unclear. Trimming removed 10 bases from V and 1 base from J, with 14 bases in between. CDR1 and CDR2 from the germline V gene are MNHEY and SMNVEV (reference sequence). The CDR3 has 13 residues. The CDR3: CANSLAPSYEQYF. Here the CDR3 DNA reads TGTGCCAACTCCCTCGCGCCTTCCTACGAGCAGTACTTC.

This clonotype has a count of ten or more. The chain recombines TRBV30 with TRBJ1-5; TRBD1 aligns across 7 bases. Germline V gene lookup returns CDR1 GTSNPN and CDR2 SVGIG (reference sequence). The CDR3 runs 15 residues. V gave up 4 bases and J gave up 0 bases; unmatched junction bases: 6. The CDR3 loop reads CAWNGQADSNQPQHF. Written as DNA, the CDR3 is TGTGCCTGGAACGGACAGGCCGATAGCAATCAGCCCCAGCATTTT. Full variable domain (remainder filled in from reference TRBV30 and TRBJ1-5): SQTIHQWPATLVQPVGSPLSLECTVEGTSNPNLYWYRQAAGRGLQLLFYSVGIGQISSEVPQNLSASRPQDRQFILSSKKLLLSDSGFYLCAWNGQADSNQPQHFGDGTRLSIL.

There are many counts of this clonotype. This chain joins TRBV27 and TRBJ2-7; TRBD1 agrees at 7 bases. V trimming: 5 bases; J trimming: 2 bases; junction bases outside the gene matches: 12. CDR3 length: 16 residues. Germline-derived CDR1 and CDR2 are MNHEY and SMNVEV (reference sequence). In nucleotides, the CDR3 is TGTGCCAGCAGTGTAACCCGCCCGACAGGGACCTACGAGCAGTACTTC. Residues: CASSVTRPTGTYEQYF.

This chain connects TRBV12-3 or TRBV12-4 to TRBJ2-5; TRBD1 might be the D (6 bases). V shed 2 bases and J shed 7 bases, with 17 bases lying between them. CDR3 length: 15 residues. The CDR3 bases are TGTGCCAGCAGTTTACCCGGGACACCGTGGGGGACCCAGTACTTC. Translated: CASSLPGTPWGTQYF.

The chain has TRBV4-2 and TRBJ2-3; D remains unclear. Germline CDR1 and CDR2: LGHNA and YNFKEQ. This CDR3 has 16 amino acids. The V end lost 0 bases, the J end lost 2 bases, and 12 bases lay between the germline ends. This CDR3 reads CASSQDTGVNTDTQYF. CDR3 DNA sequence: TGTGCCAGCAGCCAAGACACTGGAGTTAACACAGATACGCAGTATTTT.

This clonotype was detected many times. V usage is TRBV11-2 and J usage is TRBJ1-2; 7 bases map to TRBD1. Germline values: CDR1 SGHAT, CDR2 FQNNGV. V shed 4 bases, J shed 4 bases, and the junction held 18 bases outside the gene matches. The CDR3 sequence is 18 residues long. The CDR3 spells CASSSLTLSDRSSYGYTF. The DNA for the CDR3 is TGTGCCAGCAGCTCCCTCACGCTTTCGGACAGGTCGAGCTATGGCTACACCTTC.

This clonotype was picked up a small number of times. This could be a read error, since a much larger clone is one nucleotide away. V and J are TRBV6-1 and TRBJ2-1, with D possibly being TRBD2 (5 bases). Trimming took off 6 bases at V and 0 bases at J, with 9 bases between the two ends. The length of the CDR3 is 14 residues. CDR1 and CDR2 from the germline V gene are MNHNS and SASEGT. The CDR3 nucleotides read TGTGCCAGCAGCACGGGGAGCTCCTACAATGAGCAGTTCTTC. As protein: CASSTGSSYNEQFF.

In this sample, this clonotype turned up many times. The J gene is TRBJ1-1, the V gene TRBV11-2, with D perhaps TRBD1 (5 bases). V was shortened by 3 bases and J by 7 bases, with 9 bases between the two germline ends. The germline V gene has CDR1 SGHAT and CDR2 FQNNGV. This CDR3 is 12 amino acids long. Here the CDR3 reads CASSLGRDEAFF. The CDR3 region has the DNA TGTGCCAGCAGCTTGGGCAGGGATGAAGCTTTCTTT.